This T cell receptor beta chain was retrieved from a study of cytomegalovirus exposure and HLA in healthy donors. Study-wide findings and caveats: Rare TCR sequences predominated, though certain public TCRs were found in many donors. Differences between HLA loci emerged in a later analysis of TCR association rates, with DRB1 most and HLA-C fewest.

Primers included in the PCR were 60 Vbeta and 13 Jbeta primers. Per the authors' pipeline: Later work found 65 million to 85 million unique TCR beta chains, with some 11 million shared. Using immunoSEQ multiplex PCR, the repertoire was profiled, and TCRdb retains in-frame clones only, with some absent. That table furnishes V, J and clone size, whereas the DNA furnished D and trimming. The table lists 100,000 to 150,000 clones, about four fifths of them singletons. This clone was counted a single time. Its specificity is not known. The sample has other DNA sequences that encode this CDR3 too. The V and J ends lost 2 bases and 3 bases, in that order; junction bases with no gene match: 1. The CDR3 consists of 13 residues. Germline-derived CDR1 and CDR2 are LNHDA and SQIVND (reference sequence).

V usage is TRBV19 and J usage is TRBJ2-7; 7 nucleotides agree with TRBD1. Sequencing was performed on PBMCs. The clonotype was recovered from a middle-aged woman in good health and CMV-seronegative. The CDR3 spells CASSIRQGYEQYF. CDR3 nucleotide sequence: TGTGCCAGTAGTATACGACAGGGCTACGAGCAGTACTTC.